This entry is about one T cell receptor (beta chain). The use of a sample-barcoded 5' primer and a J-beta primer mix characterized a second PCR of about 6 to 12 cycles. TCRdb reprocessed the 5' RACE reads via MiXCR and lists one record per CDR3 protein. The top ten clones hold approximately 3.6% of a sample with about 570,000 distinct CDR3 sequences, about 28% of them seen once. The entry originates in a study of blood T cells in healthy people across ages. This sample also appeared in a second study, on T cells of mothers and their children.

Specimen: blood. This clonotype was sampled from a boy between 2 and 15 years old in good health.

The CDR3 DNA sequence: TGTGCCACCAGCAGGTCGGGGGCGAACACTGAAGCTTTCTTT. Translated: CATSRSGANTEAFF. This rearrangement joins TRBV15 to TRBJ1-1; possibly TRBD1 for D (6 bases). Deletions cut 3 bases from V and 1 base from J, with 9 bases between. CDR1 is LNHNV and CDR2 is YYDKDF in the germline V gene (reference sequence). The CDR3 extends over 14 amino acids.